The sequence of this T cell receptor beta chain was determined in a study of early stage breast cancer tumors. Study findings and constraints: Commonly generated sequences made up most enriched TCRB sequences shared between patients.

Libraries were prepared by immunoSEQ multiplex PCR; TCRdb keeps only in-frame clonotypes and omits some of them. The data hold tens of thousands of clones, with roughly 84% observed a single time. A word on this clone: Its antigen is undetermined.

The CDR3 spans 12 residues. CDR1 is SGHRS and CDR2 is YFSETQ in the germline V gene. The V and J ends lost 2 bases and 3 bases respectively, with 5 bases between them. This sequence originates from a person aged 55 to 70 with breast cancer. Sample: blood. This chain joins TRBV5-1 and TRBJ1-2; D not certain. The CDR3 DNA follows: TGCGCCAGCAGCTTCAGAGACTATGGCTACACCTTC. Protein product: CASSFRDYGYTF.